This T cell receptor (beta chain) is from a study of human T cells and chemical hapten exposure. For the study at large: Recorded diagnoses among the mostly female patients were alopecia areata, totalis or universalis. Study findings and constraints: Expanded TCRs formed significantly more large CDR3 similarity clusters than controls.

A note on this clonotype: Antigen unknown.

Stated time point: patch test 2, 6 weeks after DPC sensitization. Described treatment: therapeutic diphenylcyclopropenone sensitization with weekly scalp DPC. TCRdb redid the calling of the RACE reads with MiXCR, one entry per CDR3 protein. The sample has a few hundred thousand distinct CDR3 sequences, about 6% seen once. Trimming at V came to 3 bases and at J to 7 bases, leaving 8 bases not matched to a gene. Germline values: CDR1 SEHNR, CDR2 FQNEAQ (reference sequence). There are 15 residues in the CDR3. The source is a young woman with alopecia areata. Some clones in this sample may be carry-over from other donors' samples. The J gene is TRBJ1-4, the V gene TRBV7-9; TRBD1 matches at 7 bases. Material: whole blood, obtained in connection with sensitization to the hapten diphenylcyclopropenone (DPC). This chain's CDR3 is CASSLPRGAGEKLFF. The CDR3 region has the DNA TGTGCCAGCAGCTTGCCCAGGGGGGCGGGTGAAAAACTGTTTTTT.